This T cell receptor (beta chain) was documented in a study of blood T cell repertoires in COVID-19. Libraries were prepared by immunoSEQ multiplex PCR; TCRdb keeps only in-frame clonotypes and omits some of them. The table lists 50,000 to 70,000 clones, 75% to 90% of them singletons. CDR3 length: 12 amino acids. V was cut by 2 bases and J by 4 bases, with 5 bases left in between. Sequenced material: peripheral blood. J is TRBJ1-1 and V is TRBV12-3 or TRBV12-4; D gene uncertain. The receptor's source is a human donor with active COVID-19. The donor label of this sample is uncertain. The CDR3 DNA is TGTGCCAGCAGTTTACAGGCCACTGAAGCTTTCTTT. This sequence encodes CASSLQATEAFF.